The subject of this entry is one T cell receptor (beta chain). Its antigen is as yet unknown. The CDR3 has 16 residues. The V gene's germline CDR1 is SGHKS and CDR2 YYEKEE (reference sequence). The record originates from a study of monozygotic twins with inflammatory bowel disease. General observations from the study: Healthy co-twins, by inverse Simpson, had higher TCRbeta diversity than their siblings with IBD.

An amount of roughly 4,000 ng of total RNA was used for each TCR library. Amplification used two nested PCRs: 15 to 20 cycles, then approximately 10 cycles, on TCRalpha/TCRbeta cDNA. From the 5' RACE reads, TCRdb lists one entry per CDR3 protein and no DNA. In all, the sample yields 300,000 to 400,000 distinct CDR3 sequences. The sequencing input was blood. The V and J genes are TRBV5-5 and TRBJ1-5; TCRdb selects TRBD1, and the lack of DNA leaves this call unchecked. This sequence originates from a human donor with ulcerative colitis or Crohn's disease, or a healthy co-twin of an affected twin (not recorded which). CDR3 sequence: CASSSGRGSSNQPQHF.